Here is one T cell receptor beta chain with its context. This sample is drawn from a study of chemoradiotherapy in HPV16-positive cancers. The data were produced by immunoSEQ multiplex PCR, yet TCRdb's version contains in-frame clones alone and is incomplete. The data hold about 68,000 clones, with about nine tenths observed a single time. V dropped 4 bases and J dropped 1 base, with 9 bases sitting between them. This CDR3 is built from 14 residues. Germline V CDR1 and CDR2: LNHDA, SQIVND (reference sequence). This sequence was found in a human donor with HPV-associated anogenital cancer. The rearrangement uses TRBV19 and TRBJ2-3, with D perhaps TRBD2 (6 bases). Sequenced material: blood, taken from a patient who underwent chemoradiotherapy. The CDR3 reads CASSRVAGTDTQYF. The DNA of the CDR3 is TGTGCCAGTAGTAGGGTAGCGGGCACAGATACGCAGTATTTT.